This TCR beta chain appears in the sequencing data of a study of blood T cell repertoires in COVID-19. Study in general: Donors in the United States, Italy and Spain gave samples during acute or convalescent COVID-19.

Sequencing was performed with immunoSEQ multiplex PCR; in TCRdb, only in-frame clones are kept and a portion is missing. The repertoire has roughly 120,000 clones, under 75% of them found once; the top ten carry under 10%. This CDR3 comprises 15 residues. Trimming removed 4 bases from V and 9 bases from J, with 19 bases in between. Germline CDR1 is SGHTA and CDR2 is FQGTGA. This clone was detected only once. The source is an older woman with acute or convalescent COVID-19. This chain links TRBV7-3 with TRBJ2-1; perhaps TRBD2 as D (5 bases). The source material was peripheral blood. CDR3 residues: CASSSGLPGEGEQFF. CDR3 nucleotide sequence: TGTGCCAGCAGCTCCGGACTCCCCGGAGAGGGTGAGCAGTTCTTC.